The source of this T cell receptor beta chain is a study of TIL therapy for anti-PD-1-resistant metastatic lung cancer. Sequencing used immunoSEQ v3. Each library reached about 2 million read pairs, or roughly 4.5-6.5 million at deep level. The method was immunoSEQ multiplex PCR; TCRdb's version includes in-frame clones alone and lacks a portion of them. The sample carries under 65,000 clones, approximately 75% recorded once. The CDR3 covers 13 residues. Germline V gene lookup returns CDR1 LGHNA and CDR2 YNFKEQ. The ends were cut back, 4 bases at V and 7 bases at J, with 8 bases in the middle. Time point here: pre-treatment sample, taken before nivolumab and TIL therapy.

The sample in question was blood, obtained at baseline. The TCR sequence derives from a person aged 30 to 80 with non-small cell lung cancer. The chain recombines TRBV4-2 with TRBJ1-6; no firm D call. The CDR3 is CASSRTRNSPLHF. The CDR3 bases are TGTGCCAGCAGCCGTACGAGGAATTCACCCCTCCACTTT.